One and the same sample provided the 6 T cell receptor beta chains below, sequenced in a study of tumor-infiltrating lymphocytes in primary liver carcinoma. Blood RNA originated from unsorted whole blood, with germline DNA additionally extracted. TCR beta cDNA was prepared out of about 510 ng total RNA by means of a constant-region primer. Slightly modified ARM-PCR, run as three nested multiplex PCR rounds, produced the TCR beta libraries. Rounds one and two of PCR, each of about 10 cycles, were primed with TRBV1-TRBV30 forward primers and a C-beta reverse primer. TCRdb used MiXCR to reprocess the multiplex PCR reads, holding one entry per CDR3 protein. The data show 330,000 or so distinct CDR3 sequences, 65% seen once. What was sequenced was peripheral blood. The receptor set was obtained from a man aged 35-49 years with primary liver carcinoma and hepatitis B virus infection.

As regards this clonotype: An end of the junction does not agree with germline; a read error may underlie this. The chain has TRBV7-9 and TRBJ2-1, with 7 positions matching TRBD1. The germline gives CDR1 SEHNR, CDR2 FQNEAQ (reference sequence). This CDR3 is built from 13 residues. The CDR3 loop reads CAGRGIPYNEQFF. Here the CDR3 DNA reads TGTGCCGGCAGGGGGATTCCATATAATGAGCAGTTCTTC.

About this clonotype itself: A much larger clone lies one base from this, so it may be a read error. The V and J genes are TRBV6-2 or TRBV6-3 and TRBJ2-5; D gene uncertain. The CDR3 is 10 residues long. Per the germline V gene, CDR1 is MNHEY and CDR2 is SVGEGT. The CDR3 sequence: CVSNLETQYF. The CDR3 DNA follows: TGTGTCAGCAACCTTGAGACCCAGTACTTC.

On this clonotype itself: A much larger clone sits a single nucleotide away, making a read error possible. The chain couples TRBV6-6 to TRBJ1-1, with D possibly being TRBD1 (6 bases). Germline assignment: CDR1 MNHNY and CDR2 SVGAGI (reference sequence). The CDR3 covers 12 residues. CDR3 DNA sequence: TGTGCCAGCAGCGACAGGAACAGTGAAGCTTTCTTT. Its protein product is CASSDRNSEAFF.

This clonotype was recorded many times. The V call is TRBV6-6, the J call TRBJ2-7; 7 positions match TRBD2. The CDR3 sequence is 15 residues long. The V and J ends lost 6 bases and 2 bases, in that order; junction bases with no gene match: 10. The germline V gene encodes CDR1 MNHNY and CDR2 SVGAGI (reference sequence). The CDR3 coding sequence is TGTGCCAGCAGGACGGACCGGGCGGGGGCCTACGAGCAGTACTTC. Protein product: CASRTDRAGAYEQYF.

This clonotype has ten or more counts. The CDR3 loop is CASSQEPGQPVIYEQYF. The CDR3 DNA follows: TGCGCCAGCAGCCAAGAGCCGGGACAGCCGGTCATCTACGAGCAGTACTTC. The chain combines TRBV4-1 with TRBJ2-7, with 7 bases lining up with TRBD1. V was clipped by 0 bases and J by 3 bases; unmatched bases: 11. Germline lookup yields CDR1 MGHRA and CDR2 YSYEKL. The length of the CDR3 is 17 residues.

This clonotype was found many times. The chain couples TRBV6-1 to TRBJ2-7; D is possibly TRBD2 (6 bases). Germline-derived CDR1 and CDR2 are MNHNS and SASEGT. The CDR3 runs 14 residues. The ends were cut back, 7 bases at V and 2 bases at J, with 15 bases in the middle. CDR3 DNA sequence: TGTGCCAGCACCCCCGGAGGGTCAACCTACGAGCAGTACTTC. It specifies CASTPGGSTYEQYF.